This T cell receptor beta chain is from a study of T cell repertoires in cytomegalovirus infection. Regarding the study as a whole: CMV carriers with the relevant HLA were identified by cumulative public TCR beta family frequency.

This clonotype was seen a few times. Antigen unknown. MiXCR, applied by TCRdb to the reads, yields one record per CDR3 protein. The sample contains hundreds of thousands of distinct CDR3 sequences, approximately 31% of which appear only once. Specimen: cultured CD8+ T cells from PBMCs, collected from culture after CMV antigen stimulation. The clonotype originates from a human donor in good health (CMV status not recorded). Some clones in this sample may be carry-over from other donors' samples.

The CDR3 DNA reads TGTGCCAGCAGCAAATCCGCAACTGGGGGGGGAAACACTGAAGCTTTCTTT. This sequence encodes CASSKSATGGGNTEAFF. This chain links TRBV7-3 with TRBJ1-1; perhaps TRBD1 as D (5 bases). Germline V gives CDR1 SGHTA, CDR2 FQGTGA. Trimming stripped 5 bases from V and 2 bases from J, with 21 bases between. This CDR3 comprises 17 residues.